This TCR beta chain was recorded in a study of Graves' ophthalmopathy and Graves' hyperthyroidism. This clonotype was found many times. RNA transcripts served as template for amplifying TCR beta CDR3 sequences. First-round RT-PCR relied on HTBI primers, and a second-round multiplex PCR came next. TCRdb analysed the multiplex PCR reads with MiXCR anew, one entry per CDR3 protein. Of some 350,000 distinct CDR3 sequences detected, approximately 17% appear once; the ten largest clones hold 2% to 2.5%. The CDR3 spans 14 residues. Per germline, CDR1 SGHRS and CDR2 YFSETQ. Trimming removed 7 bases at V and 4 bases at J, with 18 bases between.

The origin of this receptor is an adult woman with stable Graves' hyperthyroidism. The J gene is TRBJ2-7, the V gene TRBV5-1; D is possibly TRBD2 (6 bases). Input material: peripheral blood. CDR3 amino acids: CASAYGEETYEQYF. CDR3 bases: TGCGCCAGCGCCTACGGGGAGGAAACTTACGAGCAGTACTTC.